The rows below give T cell receptor beta chains drawn from one sample of a study of T cell repertoires in cytomegalovirus infection. TCRdb re-analysed the reads in MiXCR, keeping a single row per CDR3 protein. This table holds roughly 500,000 distinct CDR3 sequences, approximately 15% found once. The sequenced material came from CD8+ T cells from PBMCs. The source of these receptors is a human donor in good health (CMV status not recorded). Some clones in this sample may be carry-over from other donors' samples. Both conserved end residues are part of each CDR3. A D gene is named only where the DNA matches it firmly. Size tells how often a clone was seen (once, few, many) or the class of an expanded clone, and some rows leave it out.

size	V	J	D	DNA	CDR3
few	TRBV6-5	TRBJ1-2	NA	TGTGCCAGCAGTTACTCACCCGCTAACTATGGCTACACCTTC	CASSYSPANYGYTF
many	TRBV19	TRBJ1-1	NA	TGTGCCAGTAGTAATCCTCGACAGCATCACACTGAAGCTTTCTTT	CASSNPRQHHTEAFF
few	TRBV19	TRBJ2-3	TRBD2	TGTGCCAGTAGTCCACCGGGCGGGAGGGTAGGAGATACGCAGTATTTT	CASSPPGGRVGDTQYF
NA	TRBV27	TRBJ2-1	TRBD1	TGTGCCAGCAGCATGACAGGGGAGGTTTACAATGAGCAGTTCTTC	CASSMTGEVYNEQFF
few	TRBV4-1	TRBJ2-1	TRBD2	TGCGCCAGCAGCCAAGAAGGAACGGGGGGGGGCAATGAGCAGTTCTTC	CASSQEGTGGGNEQFF
many	TRBV10-3	TRBJ2-1	TRBD2	TGTGCCATCAGGGAGTTTAGCGGGGGGGCGGACAATGAGCAGTTCTTC	CAIREFSGGADNEQFF
NA	TRBV5-4	TRBJ2-7	NA	TGTGCCAGCAGCTTTGGACCTTTCCTTAACAATGAGCAGTACTTC	CASSFGPFLNNEQYF
many	TRBV7-8	TRBJ2-1	TRBD2	TGTGCCAGCAGCTCCCGGACTAGCGGAGCCCTCAATGAGCAGTTCTTC	CASSSRTSGALNEQFF
NA	TRBV2	TRBJ2-1	TRBD2	TGTGCCAGAGATTCTAGCGGCAATGAGCAGTTCTTC	CARDSSGNEQFF
few	TRBV15	TRBJ1-5	NA	TGTGCCACCAGCAGAGTCTCAGCGGGCAATCAGCCCCAGCATTTT	CATSRVSAGNQPQHF
many	TRBV7-8	TRBJ1-3	NA	TGTGCCAGCAGCCCCCGGGGGGGGCAGGGAGCAGGAAACACCATATATTTT	CASSPRGGQGAGNTIYF
many	TRBV14	TRBJ1-2	NA	TGTGCCAGCAGCCAAGCATCGACAGGATCCTTGAACCTCTATGGCTACACCTTC	CASSQASTGSLNLYGYTF
NA	TRBV30	TRBJ1-1	NA	TGTGCCTGGGCGCCCAGGGAATACGACACTGAAGCTTTCTTT	CAWAPREYDTEAFF
NA	TRBV20-1	TRBJ1-1	NA	TGCAGTGCTAGAGTATATGGGATGAACACTGAAGCTTTCTTT	CSARVYGMNTEAFF
NA	TRBV30	TRBJ2-2	TRBD2	TGTGCCTGGAGGTTAGCGGGAGAGAGCACCGGGGAGCTGTTTTTT	CAWRLAGESTGELFF
NA	TRBV5-1	TRBJ2-7	NA	TGCGCCAGCAGCTTTTTACAGGCCTACGAGCAGTACTTC	CASSFLQAYEQYF
NA	TRBV13	TRBJ2-7	TRBD1	TGTGCCAGCAGCGCACGGACAGGGGGTAGCTACGAGCAGTACTTC	CASSARTGGSYEQYF
many	TRBV12-3/TRBV12-4	TRBJ1-2	TRBD1	TGTGCCAGCAGTTTACCGACAGGGGCTTTCTATGGCTACACCTTC	CASSLPTGAFYGYTF
many	TRBV28	TRBJ2-7	NA	TGTGCCAGCAGTTCGAGCGAGCAGTACTTC	CASSSSEQYF
many	TRBV19	TRBJ2-7	TRBD1	TGTGCCAGTACCTCCCTTCGACAGGGTCCGGATGAGCAGTACTTC	CASTSLRQGPDEQYF
many	TRBV6-5	TRBJ1-2	NA	TGTGCCAGCAGTTACCGGGGGGAAGATGGCTACACCTTC	CASSYRGEDGYTF
many	TRBV15	TRBJ1-1	NA	TGTGCCACCAGCGGTTATAGAGGCACTGAAGCTTTCTTT	CATSGYRGTEAFF
many	TRBV12-3/TRBV12-4	TRBJ1-5	NA	TGTGCCAGCAGTTGGGGGGTGCTCGGAACCCAGCATTTT	CASSWGVLGTQHF
few	TRBV27	TRBJ1-2	TRBD1	TGTGCCAGCAGCGCTGGGACAGGGGGTGCATATGGCTACACCTTC	CASSAGTGGAYGYTF
NA	TRBV3-1	TRBJ2-3	NA	TGTGCCAGCAGCCAAGATAAGGGGCAGGGCACAGATACGCAGTATTTT	CASSQDKGQGTDTQYF
NA	TRBV18	TRBJ2-5	NA	TGTGCCAGCTCACCCGACGGATTCCAAGAGACCCAGTACTTC	CASSPDGFQETQYF
many	TRBV27	TRBJ1-3	NA	TGTGCCAGCGGCGACGCACAGGGCTCTGGAAACACCATATATTTT	CASGDAQGSGNTIYF
few	TRBV12-3/TRBV12-4	TRBJ2-2	TRBD2	TGTGCCAGCAGGGGGACTAGTGAGTTCACCGGGGAGCTGTTTTTT	CASRGTSEFTGELFF
NA	TRBV4-1	TRBJ2-3	NA	TGCGCCAGCAGCCACAGGGATCGCACAGATACGCAGTATTTT	CASSHRDRTDTQYF